This T cell receptor (beta chain) was profiled in a study of neurological immune-mediated disorders. Trimming at V came to 2 bases and at J to 7 bases, leaving 8 bases not matched to a gene. CDR1 and CDR2 from the germline V gene are SGHRS and YFSETQ. This CDR3 has 15 residues. The starting material, 2 million PBMCs stored at -80 C, gave rise to the unsorted libraries. This clonotype was picked up many times. 5'RACE with 10-nucleotide random UMIs generated the cDNA. One entry per CDR3 protein results from TCRdb running MiXCR on the 5' RACE reads. The table has about 41,000 distinct CDR3 sequences, more than 9.5% seen once.

The material sequenced was PBMCs. The chain employs TRBV5-1 and TRBJ1-1; 10 bases are shared with TRBD1. This receptor was obtained from a female donor in good health. Written as DNA, the CDR3 is TGCGCCAGCAGCTTTGAGGACAGGGGGTTGAATGAAGCTTTCTTT. This codes for CASSFEDRGLNEAFF.